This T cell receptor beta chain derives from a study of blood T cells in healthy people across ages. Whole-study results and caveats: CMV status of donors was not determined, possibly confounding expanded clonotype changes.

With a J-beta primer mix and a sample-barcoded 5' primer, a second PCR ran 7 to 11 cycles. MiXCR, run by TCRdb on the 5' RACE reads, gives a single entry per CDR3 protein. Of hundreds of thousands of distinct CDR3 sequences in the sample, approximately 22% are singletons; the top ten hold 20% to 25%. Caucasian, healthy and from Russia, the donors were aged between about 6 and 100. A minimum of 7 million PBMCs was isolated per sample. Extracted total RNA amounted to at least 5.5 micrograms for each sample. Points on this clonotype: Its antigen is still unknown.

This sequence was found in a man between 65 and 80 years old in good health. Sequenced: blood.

The CDR3 nucleotides are TGTGCCAGCAGTCCCGTAAGATGGTATCGGGAGTGGTGGTATGGCTACACCTTC. It encodes CASSPVRWYREWWYGYTF. The rearrangement joins TRBV21-1 to TRBJ1-2. TRBV21-1 represents a pseudogene. The CDR3 extends over 18 amino acids.